Below, 9 T cell receptor beta chains from the same sample are listed, as sequenced in a study of blood T cell repertoires in COVID-19. Data came from immunoSEQ multiplex PCR; TCRdb stores just in-frame clones and leaves some out. The top ten hold under 15% of the sample, which has fewer than 200,000 clones, just under 90% seen once. The sample was peripheral blood. The receptors originated from a woman in her seventies with COVID-19, enrolled during active disease.

J is TRBJ1-2 and V is TRBV6-6, with 7 bases fitting TRBD1. The V gene end was trimmed by 10 bases and the J gene end by 8 bases; junction bases not matched to a gene: 19. Germline V gene sequence: CDR1 MNHNY, CDR2 SVGAGI (reference sequence). CDR3 size: 15 residues. The CDR3: CATTTYDGQDSGYTF. Here the CDR3 DNA reads TGTGCCACCACCACATACGATGGACAGGACTCGGGCTACACCTTC.

The genes are TRBV6-4 and TRBJ2-3; TRBD2 matches 9 bases. The CDR3 covers 16 residues. V was clipped by 3 bases and J by 4 bases; unmatched bases: 8. CDR1 MRHNA and CDR2 SNTAGT come from the germline V gene. The CDR3 loop is CASSEGVAGEPDTQYF. The CDR3 DNA sequence: TGTGCCAGCAGTGAGGGGGTAGCGGGAGAACCAGATACGCAGTATTTT.

V is TRBV5-4 and J is TRBJ1-3, with 8 nucleotides matching TRBD1. Germline V gene sequence: CDR1 SGHNT, CDR2 YYREEE (reference sequence). This CDR3 spans 18 amino acids. V was clipped by 4 bases and J by 1 base; unmatched bases: 13. The CDR3 nucleotides read TGTGCCAGCAGCCCAGTACCGCTTGGACAGGGATCTGGAAACACCATATATTTT. It codes for CASSPVPLGQGSGNTIYF.

There are a few counts of this clone. The CDR3 bases are TGTGCCAGCAGCCAACTGAGTGGGGAGGCTCGTGGCTACACCTTC. This sequence encodes CASSQLSGEARGYTF. The chain recombines TRBV4-2 with TRBJ1-2; D is ambiguous. Between the trimmed V and J ends, which lost 2 bases and 7 bases, there was a span of 17 bases. Germline-derived CDR1 and CDR2 are LGHNA and YNFKEQ. This CDR3 is built from 15 residues.

The V gene is TRBV27, the J gene TRBJ2-7; 10 positions match TRBD2. V trimming: 5 bases; J trimming: 3 bases; junction bases outside the gene matches: 4. CDR1 and CDR2 (germline): MNHEY, SMNVEV (reference sequence). This CDR3 has 14 residues. CDR3 residues: CASSRTSGIYEQYF. The CDR3 region has the DNA TGTGCCAGCAGTAGGACTAGCGGAATCTACGAGCAGTACTTC.

The chain employs TRBV6-2 or TRBV6-3 and TRBJ1-6, with a tentative D call TRBD1 (5 bases). Trimming shortened V by 4 bases and J by 7 bases, and 11 bases separated the two germline ends. The CDR3 loop spans 14 amino acids. Germline V gives CDR1 MNHEY, CDR2 SVGEGT. DNA of the CDR3: TGTGCCAGCAGTTTTGCAGGGAGGAATTCACCCCTCCACTTT. Amino acid sequence: CASSFAGRNSPLHF.

This clone was seen more than once but under ten times. This chain connects TRBV27 to TRBJ1-4; D is ambiguous. Germline assignment: CDR1 MNHEY and CDR2 SMNVEV (reference sequence). V shed 3 bases and J shed 8 bases, with 13 bases lying between them. The CDR3 spans 14 residues. Here the CDR3 DNA reads TGTGCCAGCAGTTTCAACGGAGGACGAGAAAAACTGTTTTTT. This translates into CASSFNGGREKLFF.

This rearrangement joins TRBV11-3 to TRBJ2-7; the match to TRBD2 covers 10 bases. The length of the CDR3 is 16 residues. With 3 bases clipped from V and 6 bases from J, the junction kept 11 bases outside the gene matches. Germline V gene sequence: CDR1 SGHNT, CDR2 YENEEA. The CDR3, as DNA: TGTGCCAGCAGCTTCGGGTCTTCTAGCGGGAGTTCCGAGCAGTACTTC. This gives the protein CASSFGSSSGSSEQYF.

This chain joins TRBV2 and TRBJ1-2; D not certain. The length of the CDR3 is 14 residues. Germline CDR1 is SNHLY and CDR2 is FYNNEI. The germline V and J ends were trimmed by 2 bases and 7 bases, with 14 bases remaining between them. The CDR3 coding sequence is TGTGCCAGCAGTGAAACCCGTACCGGCGGTGGCTACACCTTC. Protein: CASSETRTGGGYTF.